This T cell receptor beta chain was sequenced for a study of CD8 T cells in Susac syndrome. RNA, at roughly 0.45 to 1 ug, was reverse transcribed with random hexamers. TCRdb re-derived calls from the immunoSEQ multiplex PCR reads in MiXCR, one entry per CDR3 protein. The sample lists 300,000 to 350,000 distinct CDR3 sequences, about 90% occurring once. V lost 0 bases and J lost 6, with 12 bases in between. The CDR3 runs 13 residues. In germline, CDR1 is GTSNPN, CDR2 SVGIG (reference sequence). This clonotype has more than one count but fewer than ten. This chain links TRBV30 with TRBJ2-7; D is possibly TRBD1 (5 bases). Sequencing used CD4+ T cells from PBMCs. The source is a human donor with multiple sclerosis. Here the CDR3 reads CAWSVGRESEQYF. As DNA, the CDR3 is TGTGCCTGGAGTGTAGGCAGGGAAAGCGAGCAGTACTTC. Full variable domain (outside the CDR3, taken from reference TRBV30 and TRBJ2-7): SQTIHQWPATLVQPVGSPLSLECTVEGTSNPNLYWYRQAAGRGLQLLFYSVGIGQISSEVPQNLSASRPQDRQFILSSKKLLLSDSGFYLCAWSVGRESEQYFGPGTRLTVT.